This TCR beta chain was identified in a study of T cells in Graves' hyperthyroidism and ophthalmopathy. Looking at the study overall: Peripheral blood collection took place at initial diagnosis, before any treatment. Regarding the study as a whole: Blood samples included most of the expanded thyroid clonotypes exceeding 0.001.

CDR3 size: 16 residues. Germline loops: CDR1 LNHDA, CDR2 SQIVND (reference sequence). V was shortened by 4 bases and J by 1 base, with 16 bases between the two germline ends. Clinical symptoms, serum thyroxine and TRAb, thyroid ultrasound and orbital computed tomography together formed the diagnostic basis. The source of the PBMCs was over 8.5 ml of fresh peripheral blood. The sample holds many counts of this clonotype. What it recognizes is unknown. Researchers took RNA transcripts and amplified the TCR beta CDR3 regions from them. TCR CDR3 regions were first amplified by RT-PCR with HTBI primers. MiXCR, applied by TCRdb to the multiplex PCR reads, yields one record per CDR3 protein. There are 400,000 to 500,000 distinct CDR3 sequences in the sample; around 15% occur only once, and under 20% lies in the top ten.

This sequence originates from a woman younger than 30 with Graves' hyperthyroidism. The sample consisted of blood. This chain links TRBV19 with TRBJ1-1; maybe TRBD1 (5 bases). The CDR3 here is CASSRNDRGKNTEAFF. The CDR3 DNA sequence: TGTGCCAGTAGTAGAAACGACAGAGGGAAGAACACTGAAGCTTTCTTT.